The present T cell receptor (beta chain) was sequenced within a study of blood T cell repertoires in COVID-19. TCRdb keeps only in-frame clones here, not all; method: immunoSEQ multiplex PCR. The table shows some 120,000 clones, with roughly 92% occurring only once. This clone was seen only a few times. The CDR3 covers 14 residues. Losses at the gene ends were 8 bases for V and 7 bases for J; bases not matched to a gene: 3. The germline gives CDR1 LGHDT, CDR2 YNNKEL (reference sequence). This TCR was sampled from a man aged 50-59 years with COVID-19, enrolled during active disease. Material: peripheral blood. The V and J genes are TRBV3-1 (or the pseudogene TRBV3-2) and TRBJ1-6; 12 bases map to TRBD1. In DNA, the CDR3 is TGTGCCAGCGGGGGACAGGGGGCGAATTCACCCCTCCACTTT. This gives the protein CASGGQGANSPLHF.